These 5 T cell receptor beta chains were all obtained from the same sample, sequenced in a study of tumor-infiltrating lymphocytes in primary liver carcinoma (dated 2017 in TCRdb). Without any cell sorting, total RNA and DNA were co-extracted from approximately 22-30 mg of bulk tissue using the AllPrep DNA/RNA mini kit. Sequencing used an Illumina HiSeq 2500. TCRbeta-specific cDNA was reverse-transcribed from roughly 500 ng total RNA using a constant-region primer and ProtoScript II reverse transcriptase. TCRbeta libraries were built with three nested multiplex PCR rounds, a slightly modified ARM-PCR procedure. Multiplex TRBV1-TRBV30 forward primers and a Cbeta reverse primer were used in the first two PCR rounds, each of which was run for 9 to 11 cycles. TCRdb reran the public reads through fastp at Q25 and MiXCR, keeping productive beta chains. Entries that share a CDR3 protein sequence are merged under the most common genes and DNA. The sample data list approximately 100,000 distinct CDR3 sequences, and under 70% of these were observed just once. The ten biggest clones cover 12% of the sample.

The material sequenced was liver tumor tissue from sampling region 2. Interpreted using the paper, the cell subset or site label stands for: tumor region T2, inferior pole. These receptors all stem from a woman aged 55 to 70 with primary liver carcinoma and hepatitis B virus infection.

About this clonotype itself: A much larger clone differs from this one at a single base, so this may be a read error. In nucleotides, the CDR3 is TGCGCCAGCAACCCTAGGGGGACAGGGGCGGAAGAGCAGTACTTC. Amino acids: CASNPRGTGAEEQYF. The chain has TRBV5-1 and TRBJ2-7; 10 bases map to TRBD1. In germline, CDR1 is SGHRS, CDR2 YFSETQ. This CDR3 is built from 15 residues. Trimming cost V 6 bases and J 7 bases; bases outside gene matches: 13.

In this sample, this clonotype turned up once. The junction departs from germline at one end; a sequencing error may be responsible. The V and J genes are TRBV11-3 and TRBJ2-7; no definite D call. The length of the CDR3 is 12 residues. Per the germline V gene, CDR1 is SGHNT and CDR2 is YENEEA. As DNA, the CDR3 is TGCGCCAGCAGTGCCGTACAGTTTAGTCAGTACTTC. It is translated as CASSAVQFSQYF.

This clonotype was counted many times. The V and J genes are TRBV6-6 and TRBJ2-1; 9 bases are shared with TRBD2. There are 15 residues in the CDR3. J gave up 4 bases and V 6 bases, and 7 bases lay outside the gene matches. The germline V gene encodes CDR1 MNHNY and CDR2 SVGAGI (reference sequence). Written as DNA, the CDR3 is TGTGCCAGCAGACCCAAGCGGGAGGCTTACAATGAGCAGTTCTTC. Amino acid sequence: CASRPKREAYNEQFF.

Details on this clonotype: A read error may produce the germline difference seen at one junction end. J is TRBJ2-7 and V is TRBV6-1, with D perhaps TRBD1 or TRBD2 (5 bases each). CDR3 size: 15 residues. Germline V gene data show CDR1 as MNHNS and CDR2 as SASEGT. The CDR3, as DNA: TGTGCCAACAGTTTAGAAGGGACGGGCTCCCACGAGCAGTACTTC. As protein: CANSLEGTGSHEQYF.

Concerning this clonotype: A read error may account for a junction end that differs from germline. V usage is TRBV12-3 or TRBV12-4 and J usage is TRBJ2-3; 16 nucleotides line up with TRBD2. CDR3 length: 18 amino acids. Written as DNA, the CDR3 is TGTGTCAGCAGGGATGGGACTAGCGGGAGGGGGAGCACGGATACGCAGTATTTT. Amino acid sequence: CVSRDGTSGRGSTDTQYF.